Shown below are 30 T cell receptor beta chains from a single sample sequenced in a study of early T cells in non-severe SARS-CoV-2 infection. TCRdb redid the calling of the 5' RACE reads with MiXCR, one entry per CDR3 protein. The sample carries about 20,000 distinct CDR3 sequences, approximately 4.8% recorded once. Material for sequencing was whole blood. The receptors originated from an adult who was a healthcare worker with PCR-confirmed SARS-CoV-2 infection or an uninfected control (not recorded which).

There are many counts of this clonotype. The chain links TRBV6-2 or TRBV6-3 to TRBJ2-7, with a possible D match to TRBD1 (6 bases). Germline V gene data show CDR1 as MNHEY and CDR2 as SVGEGT. CDR3 length: 15 amino acids. V was clipped by 6 bases and J by 1 base, with 16 bases between them. The DNA for the CDR3 is TGTGCCAGCAGACCACAGGGAAGAGGGTCCTACGAGCAGTACTTC. This encodes CASRPQGRGSYEQYF.

The CDR3 region is CAGQTAGTSGHNEQFF. DNA of the CDR3: TGTGCCGGCCAGACGGCCGGGACTAGCGGACACAATGAGCAGTTCTTC. The chain couples TRBV2 to TRBJ2-1; the match to TRBD2 covers 11 bases. The CDR3 runs to 16 residues. V shed 11 bases, J shed 5 bases, and the junction held 14 bases outside the gene matches. CDR1 and CDR2 from the germline V gene are SNHLY and FYNNEI.

This clonotype has more than one count but fewer than ten. The J gene is TRBJ1-1, the V gene TRBV29-1; D is unclear. CDR3 length equals 12 residues. Looked up from germline, CDR1 is SQVTM and CDR2 is ANQGSEA. The V and J ends lost 7 bases and 1 base respectively, with 10 bases between them. Here the CDR3 reads CSADIRNTEAFF. The CDR3 nucleotides read TGCAGCGCAGACATCCGGAACACTGAAGCTTTCTTT.

This clonotype was seen only a few times. This chain links TRBV5-1 with TRBJ1-1; the D gene is possibly TRBD1 (5 bases). The CDR3 runs to 14 residues. CDR1 SGHRS and CDR2 YFSETQ come from the germline V gene. Trimming removed 3 bases from V and 6 bases from J, with 15 bases in between. CDR3 nucleotide sequence: TGCGCCAGCAGCTCGGACGGGAAGGGGCCTGAAGCTTTCTTT. Amino acids: CASSSDGKGPEAFF. Filled out from reference TRBV5-1 and TRBJ1-1, the complete variable domain reads KAGVTQTPRYLIKTRGQQVTLSCSPISGHRSVSWYQQTPGQGLQFLFEYFSETQRNKGNFPGRFSGRQFSNSRSEMNVSTLELGDSALYLCASSSDGKGPEAFFGQGTRLTVV.

The V call is TRBV4-1, the J call TRBJ2-1, with 12 bases that match TRBD2. Trimming at V came to 3 bases and at J to 6 bases, leaving 3 bases not matched to a gene. The CDR3 has 15 amino acids. Germline loops: CDR1 MGHRA, CDR2 YSYEKL. CDR3 in DNA: TGCGCCAGCAGCCAGGGGGGACTAGCGGGCAATGAGCAGTTCTTC. It codes for CASSQGGLAGNEQFF.

This clonotype was observed many times. V and J are TRBV29-1 and TRBJ1-2, with D uncertain. The CDR3 consists of 10 residues. Trimming took 4 bases from V and 5 from J, leaving 5 bases between them. Germline V lookup: CDR1 SQVTM, CDR2 ANQGSEA. This chain's CDR3 is CSVGEYGYTF. Written as DNA, the CDR3 is TGCAGCGTTGGAGAGTATGGCTACACCTTC.

This clonotype has ten or more counts. The V and J genes are TRBV6-4 and TRBJ2-3, with a tentative D call TRBD2 (5 bases). Germline V gene sequence: CDR1 MRHNA, CDR2 SNTAGT. This CDR3 has 15 residues. The V gene lost 5 bases and the J gene lost 0 bases, with 12 bases spanning the gap. CDR3 amino acids: CASSRTGASTDTQYF. The CDR3 DNA is TGTGCCAGCAGTAGGACTGGAGCTAGCACAGATACGCAGTATTTT.

Ten or more counts support this clonotype. The chain carries TRBV29-1 and TRBJ2-5; D is possibly TRBD1 (5 bases). CDR1 and CDR2 from the germline V gene are SQVTM and ANQGSEA. V lost 6 bases, J lost 4 bases, and 9 bases lay in between. The CDR3 is made up of 11 amino acids. CDR3 DNA sequence: TGCAGCGTAGCTGACAGAGAGACCCAGTACTTC. As protein: CSVADRETQYF.

At least ten counts were recorded for this clonotype. V is TRBV20-1 and J is TRBJ2-3, with 8 positions matching TRBD2. The CDR3 contains 15 residues. The V and J ends lost 2 bases and 3 bases, in that order; junction bases with no gene match: 7. The V gene's germline CDR1 is DFQATT and CDR2 SNEGSKA (reference sequence). This CDR3 is CSARFPGGVTDTQYF. The CDR3, as DNA: TGCAGTGCTAGATTTCCGGGGGGGGTAACAGATACGCAGTATTTT.

This clonotype was found a few times. V and J are TRBV12-3 or TRBV12-4 and TRBJ2-3; possible D gene TRBD1, 6 bases. Deletions cut 1 base from V and 6 bases from J, with 14 bases between. The CDR3 runs 15 residues. CDR3 sequence reads: CASSLGGLGADTQYF. CDR3 nucleotide sequence: TGTGCCAGCAGTTTAGGGGGCCTGGGGGCGGATACGCAGTATTTT.

The J gene is TRBJ2-7, the V gene TRBV28; 9 bases map to TRBD1. Looked up from germline, CDR1 is MDHEN and CDR2 is SYDVKM. With 5 bases clipped from V and 2 bases from J, the junction kept 7 bases outside the gene matches. The CDR3 is 15 residues long. In nucleotides, the CDR3 is TGTGCCAGCAGTCATCAACAGGGGGCCGCCTACGAGCAGTACTTC. Residues: CASSHQQGAAYEQYF.

The table lists this clonotype with many counts. The V call is TRBV6-5, the J call TRBJ1-1; D not resolved. Germline CDR1 reads MNHEY; CDR2 reads SVGAGI. This CDR3 contains 12 residues. Trimming removed 2 bases at V and 7 bases at J, with 8 bases between. CDR3 residues: CASSYRVGEAFF. The CDR3 DNA is TGTGCCAGCAGTTACCGGGTCGGTGAAGCTTTCTTT.

In its sample, this clonotype is medium-sized. V and J are TRBV19 and TRBJ2-5; no clear D gene. CDR1 is LNHDA, CDR2 SQIVND, per germline (reference sequence). The CDR3 consists of 12 residues. V was shortened by 4 bases and J by 0 bases, with 3 bases between the two germline ends. CDR3 loop: CASSTDQETQYF. CDR3 coding DNA: TGTGCCAGTAGTACTGACCAAGAGACCCAGTACTTC. Full variable domain (remainder filled in from reference TRBV19 and TRBJ2-5): DGGITQSPKYLFRKEGQNVTLSCEQNLNHDAMYWYRQDPGQGLRLIYYSQIVNDFQKGDIAEGYSVSREKKESFPLTVTSAQKNPTAFYLCASSTDQETQYFGPGTRLLVL.

This clonotype was counted a few times. The V call is TRBV11-2, the J call TRBJ2-7; tentative D call: TRBD2 (6 bases). CDR3 length: 15 residues. Between the trimmed V and J ends, which lost 5 bases and 1 base, there was a span of 15 bases. Germline V CDR1 and CDR2: SGHAT, FQNNGV. The CDR3 loop reads CASSQMWDSSYEQYF. The CDR3 DNA sequence: TGTGCCAGCAGCCAAATGTGGGACTCATCCTACGAGCAGTACTTC.

This clonotype showed up just a few times. Given a much more abundant clone one base away, this may be a read error. This chain connects TRBV6-2 or TRBV6-3 to TRBJ1-2; D is uncertain. This CDR3 comprises 13 residues. Trimming took 2 bases from V and 2 from J, leaving 6 bases between them. Germline-derived CDR1 and CDR2 are MNHEY and SVGEGT. In DNA, the CDR3 is TGTGCCAGCAGTTACGGGGAGAACTATGGCTACACCTTC. Translated: CASSYGENYGYTF.

In its sample, this clonotype was seen a few times. The chain has TRBV3-1 and TRBJ2-7, with 12 nucleotides matching TRBD2. This CDR3 comprises 15 residues. Trimming at V came to 5 bases and at J to 1 base, leaving 3 bases not matched to a gene. Germline V gene lookup returns CDR1 LGHDT and CDR2 YNNKEL (reference sequence). The CDR3 nucleotides read TGTGCCAGCAGCTTAGGACTAGCGGGATCCTACGAGCAGTACTTC. This translates into CASSLGLAGSYEQYF.

V gene TRBV3-1 combines with J gene TRBJ1-3; the D is unclear. Germline V gene lookup returns CDR1 LGHDT and CDR2 YNNKEL (reference sequence). The CDR3 length is 15 residues. V was pared by 3 bases and J by 0 bases, with 9 bases between. The CDR3 sequence: CASSQLQSSGNTIYF. The CDR3 DNA follows: TGTGCCAGCAGCCAGCTACAAAGCTCTGGAAACACCATATATTTT.

This clonotype was seen many times. V is TRBV3-1 and J is TRBJ2-5; D remains unclear. The V and J ends lost 0 bases and 5 bases respectively, with 7 bases between them. The CDR3 covers 13 residues. CDR1 LGHDT and CDR2 YNNKEL come from the germline V gene (reference sequence). The CDR3 loop reads CASSQDREETQYF. Written as DNA, the CDR3 is TGTGCCAGCAGCCAAGATCGTGAGGAGACCCAGTACTTC.

At least ten counts were recorded for this clonotype. The V gene is TRBV5-1, the J gene TRBJ2-7; D might be TRBD2 (6 bases). V was clipped by 0 bases and J by 0 bases, with 10 bases between them. This CDR3 region has 15 residues. The germline CDR1 and CDR2 sequences are SGHRS and YFSETQ. The CDR3 sequence is CASSLGDGSSYEQYF. For the CDR3, the DNA is TGCGCCAGCAGCTTGGGGGACGGGAGCTCCTACGAGCAGTACTTC.

The chain links TRBV20-1 to TRBJ2-7; TRBD2 is a possible D gene (5 bases). The CDR3 spans 14 residues. Trimming took off 3 bases at V and 1 base at J, with 13 bases between the two ends. The germline V gene encodes CDR1 DFQATT and CDR2 SNEGSKA (reference sequence). The CDR3 DNA follows: TGCAGTGCTAGGCCTGCAGGACTTTCCTACGAGCAGTACTTC. It codes for CSARPAGLSYEQYF.

This clonotype has ten or more counts. This chain uses TRBV11-2 with TRBJ2-1, with 11 nucleotides matching TRBD2. The CDR3 has 15 residues. V lost 5 bases and J lost 5; bases outside the gene matches: 5. In germline, CDR1 is SGHAT, CDR2 FQNNGV. The CDR3 region is CASSQTSGRNNEQFF. CDR3 sequence (DNA): TGTGCCAGCAGCCAAACTAGCGGGAGAAACAATGAGCAGTTCTTC.

This clonotype was seen many times. V gene TRBV5-8 combines with J gene TRBJ1-2; the D is unclear. This CDR3 is 14 amino acids long. Germline V lookup: CDR1 SGHTS, CDR2 YDEGEE. V lost 2 bases and J lost 3, with 11 bases in between. CDR3 sequence: CASSFGGRDYGYTF. In DNA, the CDR3 is TGTGCCAGCAGCTTTGGAGGGCGCGACTATGGCTACACCTTC.

The gene calls are TRBV24-1 and TRBJ2-1, with TRBD2 identical over 14 bases. Germline V gene lookup returns CDR1 KGHDR and CDR2 SFDVKD. The CDR3 totals 15 residues. The ends lost 6 bases at V and 6 bases at J; junction bases unmatched: 3. The CDR3 coding sequence is TGTGCCACCAGTTTAGGGACTAGCGGGAGCAATGAGCAGTTCTTC. Residues: CATSLGTSGSNEQFF.

This chain joins TRBV18 and TRBJ1-4, with a possible D match to TRBD1 (5 bases). The CDR3 totals 14 residues. From germline, CDR1 is KGHSH and CDR2 LQKENI. V was cut by 6 bases and J by 6 bases, with 14 bases left in between. DNA for the CDR3: TGTGCCAGCTCTCGCTGGGGGATCGATGAAAAACTGTTTTTT. It encodes CASSRWGIDEKLFF.

This clonotype appeared many times. This chain connects TRBV11-2 to TRBJ1-5; D gene uncertain. Trimming removed 0 bases from V and 4 bases from J, with 4 bases in between. The CDR3 loop spans 13 amino acids. The germline V gene encodes CDR1 SGHAT and CDR2 FQNNGV. The CDR3 DNA reads TGTGCCAGCAGCTTAGATCTTAATCAGCCCCAGCATTTT. The encoded protein is CASSLDLNQPQHF.

This sequence joins TRBV5-1 and TRBJ2-7; weak D call: TRBD2 (7 bases). This CDR3 is 16 amino acids long. Looked up from germline, CDR1 is SGHRS and CDR2 is YFSETQ. V lost 0 bases and J lost 0, with 13 bases in between. CDR3 DNA: TGCGCCAGCAGCTTGGCCAGGGGCGGGAGCTCCTACGAGCAGTACTTC. Its translation is CASSLARGGSSYEQYF.

This clonotype showed up many times. This sequence joins TRBV7-6 and TRBJ2-1; D gene unclear. Germline V gene lookup returns CDR1 SGHVS and CDR2 FNYEAQ. The CDR3 totals 15 residues. Trimming pared 5 bases from V and 3 bases from J, leaving 14 bases between. CDR3 residues: CASSPSVGSYNEQFF. The CDR3 nucleotides read TGTGCCAGCAGCCCCTCCGTCGGCAGCTACAATGAGCAGTTCTTC.

In its sample, this clonotype was seen a few times. This chain links TRBV23-1 with TRBJ2-2; TRBD1 aligns across 9 bases. TRBV23-1 qualifies as an ORF whose function is uncertain. The CDR3 is 20 residues long. The junction had 18 bases not matched to a gene; V was cut back by 7 bases and J by 0 bases. Here the CDR3 DNA reads TGCGCCAGCACACAACTGAAGGACAGGGGAGGGGACTCGAACACCGGGGAGCTGTTTTTT. Translating it yields CASTQLKDRGGDSNTGELFF.

This clonotype was counted ten times or more. This chain links TRBV4-1 with TRBJ1-6; TRBD1 matches at 7 bases. This CDR3 comprises 17 residues. V dropped 1 base and J dropped 9; count of bases not matched to a gene: 12. The germline V gene has CDR1 MGHRA and CDR2 YSYEKL. The CDR3 region is CASSQGQGYQSGSPLHF. In nucleotides, the CDR3 is TGCGCCAGCAGCCAAGGACAGGGTTATCAGAGCGGTTCACCCCTCCACTTT.

A note on this clonotype: One base away lies a much larger clone, so this may be a sequencing read error. CDR3 loop: CSARSGATYNGQFF. Written as DNA, the CDR3 is TGCAGCGCCCGGAGCGGGGCCACCTACAATGGGCAGTTCTTC. The rearrangement links TRBV29-1 to TRBJ2-1, with 7 nucleotides matching TRBD2. The CDR3 is 14 amino acids. Germline lookup yields CDR1 SQVTM and CDR2 ANQGSEA.